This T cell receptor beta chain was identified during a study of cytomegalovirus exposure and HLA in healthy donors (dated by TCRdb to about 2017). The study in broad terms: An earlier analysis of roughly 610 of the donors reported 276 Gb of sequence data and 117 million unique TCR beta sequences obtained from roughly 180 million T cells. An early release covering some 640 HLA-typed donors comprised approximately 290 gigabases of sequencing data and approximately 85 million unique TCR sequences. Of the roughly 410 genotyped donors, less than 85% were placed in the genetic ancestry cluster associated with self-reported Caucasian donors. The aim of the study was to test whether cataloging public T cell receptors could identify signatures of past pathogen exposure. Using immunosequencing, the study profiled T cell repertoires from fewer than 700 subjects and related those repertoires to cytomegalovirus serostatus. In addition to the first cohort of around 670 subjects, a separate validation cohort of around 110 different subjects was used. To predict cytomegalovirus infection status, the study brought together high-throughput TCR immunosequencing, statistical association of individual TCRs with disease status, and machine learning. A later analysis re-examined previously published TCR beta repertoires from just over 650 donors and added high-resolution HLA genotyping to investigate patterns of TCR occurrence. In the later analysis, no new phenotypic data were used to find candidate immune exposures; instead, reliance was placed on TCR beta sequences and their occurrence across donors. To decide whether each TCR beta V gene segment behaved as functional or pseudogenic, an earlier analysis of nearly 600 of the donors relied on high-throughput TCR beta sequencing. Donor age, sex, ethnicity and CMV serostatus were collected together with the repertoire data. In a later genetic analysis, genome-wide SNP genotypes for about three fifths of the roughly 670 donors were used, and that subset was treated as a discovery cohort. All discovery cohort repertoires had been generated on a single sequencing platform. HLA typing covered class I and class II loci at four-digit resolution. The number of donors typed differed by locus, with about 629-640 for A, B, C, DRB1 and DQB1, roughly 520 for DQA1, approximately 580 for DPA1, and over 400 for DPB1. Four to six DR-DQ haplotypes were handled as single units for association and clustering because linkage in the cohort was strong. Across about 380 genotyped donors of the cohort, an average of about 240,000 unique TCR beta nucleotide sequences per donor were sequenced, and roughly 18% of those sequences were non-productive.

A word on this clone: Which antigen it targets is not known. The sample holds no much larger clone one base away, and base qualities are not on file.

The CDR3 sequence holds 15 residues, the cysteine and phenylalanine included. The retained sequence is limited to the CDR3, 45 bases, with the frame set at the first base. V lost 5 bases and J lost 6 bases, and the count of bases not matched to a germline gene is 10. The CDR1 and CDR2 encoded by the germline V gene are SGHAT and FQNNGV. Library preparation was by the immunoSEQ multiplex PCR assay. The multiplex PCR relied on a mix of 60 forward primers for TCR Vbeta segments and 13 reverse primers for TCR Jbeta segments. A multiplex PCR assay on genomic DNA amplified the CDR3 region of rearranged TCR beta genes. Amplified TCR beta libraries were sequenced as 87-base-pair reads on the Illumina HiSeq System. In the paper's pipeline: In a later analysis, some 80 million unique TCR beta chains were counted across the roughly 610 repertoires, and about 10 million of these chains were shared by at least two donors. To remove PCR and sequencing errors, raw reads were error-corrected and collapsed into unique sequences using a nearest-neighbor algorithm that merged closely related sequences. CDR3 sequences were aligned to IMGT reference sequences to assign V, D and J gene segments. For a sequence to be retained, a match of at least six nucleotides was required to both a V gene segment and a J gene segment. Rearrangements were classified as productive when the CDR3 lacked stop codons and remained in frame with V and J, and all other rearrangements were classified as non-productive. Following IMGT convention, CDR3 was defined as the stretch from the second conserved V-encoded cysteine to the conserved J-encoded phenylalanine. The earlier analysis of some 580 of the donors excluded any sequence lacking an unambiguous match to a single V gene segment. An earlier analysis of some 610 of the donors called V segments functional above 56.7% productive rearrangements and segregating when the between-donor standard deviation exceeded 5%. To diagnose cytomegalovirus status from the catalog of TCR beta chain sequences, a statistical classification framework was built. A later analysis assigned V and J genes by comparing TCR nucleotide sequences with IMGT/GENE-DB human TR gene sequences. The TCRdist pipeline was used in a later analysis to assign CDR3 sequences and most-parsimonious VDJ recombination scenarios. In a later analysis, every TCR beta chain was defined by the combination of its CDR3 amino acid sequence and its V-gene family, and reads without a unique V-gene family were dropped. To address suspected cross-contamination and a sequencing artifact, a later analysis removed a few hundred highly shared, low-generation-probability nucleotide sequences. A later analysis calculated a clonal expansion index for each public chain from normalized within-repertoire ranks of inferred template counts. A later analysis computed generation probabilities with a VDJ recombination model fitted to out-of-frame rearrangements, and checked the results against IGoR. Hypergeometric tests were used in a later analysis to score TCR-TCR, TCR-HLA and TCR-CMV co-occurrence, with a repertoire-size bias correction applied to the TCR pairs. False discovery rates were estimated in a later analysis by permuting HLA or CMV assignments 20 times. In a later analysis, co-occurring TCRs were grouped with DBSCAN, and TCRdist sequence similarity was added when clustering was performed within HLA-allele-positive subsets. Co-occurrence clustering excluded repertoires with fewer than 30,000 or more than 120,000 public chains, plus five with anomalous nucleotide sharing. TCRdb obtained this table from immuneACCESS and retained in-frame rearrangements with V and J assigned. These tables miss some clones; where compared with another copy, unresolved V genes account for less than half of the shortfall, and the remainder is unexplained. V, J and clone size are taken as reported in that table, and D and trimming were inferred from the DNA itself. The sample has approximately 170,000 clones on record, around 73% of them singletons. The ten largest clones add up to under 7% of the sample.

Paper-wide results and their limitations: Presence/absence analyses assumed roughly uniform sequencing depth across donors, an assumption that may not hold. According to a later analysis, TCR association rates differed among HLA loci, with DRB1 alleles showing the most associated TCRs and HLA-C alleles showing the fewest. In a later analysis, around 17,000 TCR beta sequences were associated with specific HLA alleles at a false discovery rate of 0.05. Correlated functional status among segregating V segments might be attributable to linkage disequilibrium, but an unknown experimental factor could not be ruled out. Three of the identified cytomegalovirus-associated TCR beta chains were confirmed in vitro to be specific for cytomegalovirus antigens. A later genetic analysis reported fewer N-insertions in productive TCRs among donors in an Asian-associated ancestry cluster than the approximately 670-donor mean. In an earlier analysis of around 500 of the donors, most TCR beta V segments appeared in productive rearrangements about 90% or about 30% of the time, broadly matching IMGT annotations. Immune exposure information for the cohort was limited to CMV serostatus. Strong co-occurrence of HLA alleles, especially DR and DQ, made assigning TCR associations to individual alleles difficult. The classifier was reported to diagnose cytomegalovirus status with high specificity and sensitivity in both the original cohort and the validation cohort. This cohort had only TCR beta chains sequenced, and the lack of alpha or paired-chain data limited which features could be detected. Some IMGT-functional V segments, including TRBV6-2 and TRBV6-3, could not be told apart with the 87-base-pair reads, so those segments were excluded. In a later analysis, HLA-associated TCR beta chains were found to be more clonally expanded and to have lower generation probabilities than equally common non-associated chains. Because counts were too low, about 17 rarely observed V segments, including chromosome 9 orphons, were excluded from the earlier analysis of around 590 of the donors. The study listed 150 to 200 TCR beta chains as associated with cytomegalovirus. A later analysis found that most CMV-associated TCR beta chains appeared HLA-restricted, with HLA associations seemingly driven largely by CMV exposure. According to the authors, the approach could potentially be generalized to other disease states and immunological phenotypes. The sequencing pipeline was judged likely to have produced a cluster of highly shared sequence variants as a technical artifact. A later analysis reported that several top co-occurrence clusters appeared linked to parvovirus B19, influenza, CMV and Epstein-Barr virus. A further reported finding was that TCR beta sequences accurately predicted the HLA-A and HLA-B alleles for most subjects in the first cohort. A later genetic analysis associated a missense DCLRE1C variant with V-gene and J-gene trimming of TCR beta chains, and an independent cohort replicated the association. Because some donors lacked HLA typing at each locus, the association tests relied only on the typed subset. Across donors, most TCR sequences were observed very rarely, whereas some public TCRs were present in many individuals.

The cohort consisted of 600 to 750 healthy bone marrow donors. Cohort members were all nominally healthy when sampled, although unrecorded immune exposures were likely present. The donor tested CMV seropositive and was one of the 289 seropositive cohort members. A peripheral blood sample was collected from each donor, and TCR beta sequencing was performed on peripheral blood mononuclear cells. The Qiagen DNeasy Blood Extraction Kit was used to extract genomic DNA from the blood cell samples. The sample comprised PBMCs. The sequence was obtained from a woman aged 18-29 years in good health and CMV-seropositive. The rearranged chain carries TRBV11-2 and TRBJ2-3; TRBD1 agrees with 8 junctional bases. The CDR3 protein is CASSPGQVQWDTQYF. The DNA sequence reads TGTGCCAGCAGCCCGGGACAGGTGCAATGGGATACGCAGTATTTT. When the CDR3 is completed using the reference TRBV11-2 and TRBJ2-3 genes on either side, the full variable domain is EAGVAQSPRYKIIEKRQSVAFWCNPISGHATLYWYQQILGQGPKLLIQFQNNGVVDDSQLPKDRFSAERLKGVDSTLKIQPAKLEDSAVYLCASSPGQVQWDTQYFGPGTRLTVL.